The clone carrying this T cell receptor (beta chain) was counted only a few times. This specimen comes from a study of blood T cell repertoires in COVID-19. Across the whole study: The United States, Italy and Spain supplied acute and convalescent COVID-19 samples. T cells, B-cell-depleted T cells, or PBMCs provided the cDNA or gDNA that served as material.

This CDR3 is built from 16 residues. V lost 2 bases and J lost 6, with 19 bases in between. Germline CDR1 reads MNHNY; CDR2 reads SVGAGI (reference sequence). Original analysis: Using reference gene primer amplification, nucleated cell counts were estimated. Only in-frame clones appear in the TCRdb table, and some are missing; sequencing was by immunoSEQ multiplex PCR. The DNA gave D and trimming, while V, J and clone size come from that table. Among approximately 260,000 clones listed, approximately 86% were seen once. The rearrangement links TRBV6-6 to TRBJ1-2; D remains ambiguous. What was sequenced was peripheral blood. This clonotype was obtained from a man aged 55 to 70 who had recovered from COVID-19. The CDR3 spells CASSYDWSRSEDGYTF. CDR3 bases: TGTGCCAGCAGTTACGACTGGAGTCGCTCTGAGGATGGCTACACCTTC.